These 8 T cell receptor beta chains originate from one sample sequenced in a study of cytomegalovirus exposure and HLA in healthy donors. PCR employed 60 Vbeta and 13 Jbeta primers. Assay: immunoSEQ multiplex PCR; the TCRdb copy retains only in-frame clones and omits some. The sample yields fewer than 40,000 clones, 75% to 85% seen once. Sequenced: PBMCs. These receptors came from a woman between 18 and 30 years old in good health and CMV-seronegative.

The chain uses TRBV4-1 and TRBJ1-5; TRBD1 matches 8 bases. Germline CDR1 and CDR2: MGHRA and YSYEKL. This CDR3 has 16 amino acids. V trimming: 0 bases; J trimming: 5 bases; junction bases outside the gene matches: 6. The CDR3: CASSQDDNRGDQPQHF. Written as DNA, the CDR3 is TGCGCCAGCAGCCAAGATGATAACAGGGGGGATCAGCCCCAGCATTTT.

This clone appeared a single time. V gene TRBV25-1 combines with J gene TRBJ2-5; 7 bases agree with TRBD1. The germline V gene has CDR1 MGHDK and CDR2 SYGVNS. CDR3 size: 15 residues. With V trimmed by 3 bases and J by 5 bases, 9 bases remained unmatched. CDR3 DNA sequence: TGTGCCAGCAGTGATGTCAGGGGGACCCGGGAGACCCAGTACTTC. Translating it yields CASSDVRGTRETQYF.

The V gene is TRBV7-9, the J gene TRBJ2-7, with 11 bases matching TRBD2. V was clipped by 3 bases and J by 5 bases; unmatched bases: 6. CDR3 length: 15 residues. CDR1 SEHNR and CDR2 FQNEAQ come from the germline V gene (reference sequence). The CDR3 region has the DNA TGTGCCAGCAGCTTCTTAGCGGGAGGGATCCACGAGCAGTACTTC. Its translation is CASSFLAGGIHEQYF. Full variable domain (remainder filled in from reference TRBV7-9 and TRBJ2-7): DTGVSQNPRHKITKRGQNVTFRCDPISEHNRLYWYRQTLGQGPEFLTYFQNEAQLEKSRLLSDRFSAERPKGSFSTLEIQRTEQGDSAMYLCASSFLAGGIHEQYFGPGTRLTVT.

V usage is TRBV18 and J usage is TRBJ1-2; D is possibly TRBD1 (5 bases). Germline assignment: CDR1 KGHSH and CDR2 LQKENI. V dropped 2 bases and J dropped 6 bases, with 13 bases sitting between them. The CDR3 has 14 residues. CDR3 region: CASSPNSGSDGYTF. DNA of the CDR3: TGTGCCAGCTCACCAAATTCAGGGTCGGATGGCTACACCTTC.

The chain links TRBV28 to TRBJ2-7, with D perhaps matching TRBD1 (6 bases). The germline V gene encodes CDR1 MDHEN and CDR2 SYDVKM. The CDR3 consists of 15 residues. V was cut by 10 bases and J by 1 base, with 20 bases left in between. CDR3 nucleotides: TGTGCCACGGCCCCACTGGGGGCAGGATCCTACGAGCAGTACTTC. As protein: CATAPLGAGSYEQYF.

This rearrangement joins TRBV19 to TRBJ2-5; the match to TRBD2 covers 10 bases. The CDR3 runs to 14 residues. Looked up from germline, CDR1 is LNHDA and CDR2 is SQIVND (reference sequence). After removal of 5 bases from V and 5 bases from J, the junction contained 5 bases not matched to a gene. CDR3 nucleotide sequence: TGTGCCAGTAGTTTTAGCGGGGGGTGGGAGACCCAGTACTTC. Its translation is CASSFSGGWETQYF.

To note about this clone: One end of the junction fails to match germline, which may point to a read error. This chain joins TRBV4-3 and TRBJ1-6, with D tentatively TRBD1 (5 bases). The CDR3 spans 17 residues. CDR1 and CDR2 (germline): LGHNA, YSLEER. Here the CDR3 reads CASSQAGRDWTRTALNF. The CDR3 coding sequence is TGCGCCAGCAGCCAAGCAGGAAGGGATTGGACAAGAACGGCCCTCAACTTT.

The chain links TRBV25-1 to TRBJ2-3; TRBD2 matches at 8 bases. CDR3 size: 18 residues. Germline loops: CDR1 MGHDK, CDR2 SYGVNS. After removal of 6 bases from V and 0 bases from J, the junction contained 14 bases not matched to a gene. CDR3 in amino acids: CASRDRSLAGTSTDTQYF. The DNA for the CDR3 is TGTGCCAGCAGAGACAGGAGCTTAGCGGGAACTAGCACAGATACGCAGTATTTT.